The 5 T cell receptor beta chains in this list originate from one sample, sequenced in a study of CD8 T cells in Susac syndrome. Reverse transcription of roughly 0.5 to 1 ug RNA used random hexamers. Each CDR3 protein gets one entry after TCRdb re-called the immunoSEQ multiplex PCR reads with MiXCR. The sample has about 200,000 distinct CDR3 sequences, 95% seen once. Material: CD4+ T cells from PBMCs. The receptors come from a human donor in good health.

V is TRBV5-1 and J is TRBJ2-3; no clear D gene. CDR1 and CDR2 from the germline V gene are SGHRS and YFSETQ. V lost 3 bases to trimming and J lost 6 bases, with 5 bases between them. The CDR3 totals 11 residues. The CDR3 sequence: CASSSHDTQYF. The CDR3 DNA reads as TGCGCCAGCAGCTCTCACGATACGCAGTATTTT.

V and J are TRBV4-1 and TRBJ2-1; 12 bases are a match to TRBD2. CDR1 and CDR2 from the germline V gene are MGHRA and YSYEKL. J was trimmed by 12 bases and V by 4 bases; bases with no gene match: 16. CDR3 length equals 17 residues. CDR3 sequence reads: CASSLLRRTSGTVWQFF. CDR3 nucleotide sequence: TGCGCCAGCAGCCTCTTAAGACGGACTAGCGGGACTGTCTGGCAGTTCTTC.

The sample holds one count of this clonotype. The J gene is TRBJ2-1, the V gene TRBV20-1; D is undetermined. The length of the CDR3 is 15 residues. Per germline, CDR1 DFQATT and CDR2 SNEGSKA (reference sequence). Trimming took 5 bases from V and 6 from J, leaving 20 bases between them. The CDR3 spells CSAPLSFHRPNEQFF. DNA of the CDR3: TGCAGTGCTCCCCTCTCCTTCCACCGCCCCAATGAGCAGTTCTTC.

The chain has TRBV6-1 and TRBJ2-7; D is undetermined. The V gene's germline CDR1 is MNHNS and CDR2 SASEGT. The V gene lost 7 bases and the J gene lost 6 bases, with 16 bases spanning the gap. The length of the CDR3 is 13 residues. In DNA, the CDR3 is TGTGCCAGCACCCGGGCCAGGTCCAGCGAGCAGTACTTC. Translation gives CASTRARSSEQYF.

CDR3 sequence: CASSPGLSAENQPQHF. The CDR3 region has the DNA TGTGCCAGCAGCCCTGGTTTGTCCGCGGAGAATCAGCCCCAGCATTTT. The genes are TRBV12-3 or TRBV12-4 and TRBJ1-5; D is undetermined. The CDR3 has 16 amino acids. The V end lost 6 bases, the J end lost 4 bases, and 19 bases lay between the germline ends.